This T cell receptor beta chain was recovered during a study of blood T cell repertoires in COVID-19. Whole-study context: Samples representing acute and convalescent COVID-19 were sourced from the United States, Italy and Spain. PBMCs, B-cell-depleted T cells, or T cells provided the cDNA or gDNA that made up the material.

The Seattle site enrolled patients during active infection and followed them longitudinally. Here immunoSEQ multiplex PCR was the method, and the copy in TCRdb shows in-frame clones only, minus some. The sample lists a few hundred thousand clones; roughly 88% were seen once. The CDR3 covers 16 residues. V was trimmed by 3 bases and J by 6 bases, leaving 18 bases between them. Per the germline V gene, CDR1 is SGHKS and CDR2 is YYEKEE (reference sequence). The sample taken for sequencing was peripheral blood. The chain carries TRBV5-5 and TRBJ2-2; D is undetermined. The receptor comes from a woman in her forties or fifties with COVID-19, enrolled during active disease. Here the CDR3 DNA reads TGTGCCAGCAGCTCTTTCGCCTACCCGTTGCCCGGGGAGCTGTTTTTT. It translates to CASSSFAYPLPGELFF.